What follows are 4 T cell receptor beta chains derived from one specimen sequenced in a study of blood T cell repertoires in COVID-19. Profiled with immunoSEQ multiplex PCR; TCRdb holds only in-frame clones, not every one. The sample gives tens of thousands of clones, roughly 80% of which show up once; roughly 21% is in the top ten. The specimen was peripheral blood. These TCRs come from a human donor in a cohort sampled during active COVID-19.

The chain couples TRBV19 to TRBJ2-5; 10 positions match TRBD2. CDR3 size: 16 residues. V trimming: 6 bases; J trimming: 1 base; junction bases outside the gene matches: 8. Germline values: CDR1 LNHDA, CDR2 SQIVND (reference sequence). The CDR3 spells CASSNPRTSGQETQYF. DNA for the CDR3: TGTGCCAGTAGCAACCCCAGGACTAGCGGCCAAGAGACCCAGTACTTC.

This CDR3 is CASSQDARGFYNEQFF. The CDR3 DNA reads TGTGCCAGCAGCCAAGATGCCAGGGGGTTTTACAATGAGCAGTTCTTC. The rearrangement uses TRBV14 and TRBJ2-1, with 7 bases lining up with TRBD1. CDR3 length: 16 residues. With V trimmed by 0 bases and J by 4 bases, 6 bases remained unmatched. The germline CDR1 and CDR2 sequences are SGHDN and FVKESK.

The chain recombines TRBV5-4 with TRBJ2-7, with 12 bases lining up with TRBD2. J was trimmed by 4 bases and V by 4 bases; bases with no gene match: 3. Germline assignment: CDR1 SGHNT and CDR2 YYREEE (reference sequence). This CDR3 is 14 amino acids long. CDR3 DNA: TGTGCCAGCAGCAAGACTAGCGGGAGTTACGAGCAGTACTTC. Translation gives CASSKTSGSYEQYF.

The chain uses TRBV14 and TRBJ1-2; 7 positions agree with TRBD1. The CDR3 extends over 13 amino acids. Unmatched junction bases numbered 6, after V lost 4 bases and J lost 7 bases. Germline values: CDR1 SGHDN, CDR2 FVKESK. The DNA of the CDR3 is TGTGCCAGCAGCCGAAGACAGGGCTTTGGCTACACCTTC. Protein: CASSRRQGFGYTF.